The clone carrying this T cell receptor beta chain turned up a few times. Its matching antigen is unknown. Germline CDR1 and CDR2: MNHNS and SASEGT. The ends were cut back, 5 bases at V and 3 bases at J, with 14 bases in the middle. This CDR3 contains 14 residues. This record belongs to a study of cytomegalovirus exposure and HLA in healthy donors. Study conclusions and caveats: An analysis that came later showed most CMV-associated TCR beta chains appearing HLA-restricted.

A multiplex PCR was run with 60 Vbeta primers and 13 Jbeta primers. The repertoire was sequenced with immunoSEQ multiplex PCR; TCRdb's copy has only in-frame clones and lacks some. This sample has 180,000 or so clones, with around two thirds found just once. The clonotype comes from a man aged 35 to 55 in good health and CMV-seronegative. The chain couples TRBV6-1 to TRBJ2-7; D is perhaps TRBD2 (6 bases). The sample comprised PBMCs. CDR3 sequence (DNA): TGTGCCAGCAGTACGGGAGAGCATAGCTACGAGCAGTACTTC. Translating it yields CASSTGEHSYEQYF.